Each of the 26 T cell receptor beta chains below was sequenced from the same sample in a study of T cell clonality in common variable immunodeficiency. This table comes from immunoSEQ multiplex PCR, and its TCRdb copy is limited to in-frame clones, with some not included. The data show around 47,000 clones, with none appearing a single time. Sequencing was performed on peripheral blood mononuclear cells. These receptors came from a person aged 18 to 75 in good health.

In its sample, this clone was seen many times. The CDR3 goes on 3 residues after the read ends, and that part is filled in from the germline J gene. This chain joins TRBV6-2 or TRBV6-3 and TRBJ1-5; D perhaps matches TRBD1 (5 bases). The CDR3 has 15 residues. Germline CDR1 MNHEY, CDR2 SVGEGT. Trimming pared 6 bases from V and 6 bases from J, leaving 18 bases between. CDR3 bases read: TGTGCCAGCAGGACCCCCATGGGGGGGAGTCAGCCC. This translates into CASRTPMGGSQP. The full CDR3 protein is CASRTPMGGSQPQHF.

This clone was counted ten times or more. From the germline J gene comes the end of the CDR3, since the read stops 3 residues before it. The chain is built from TRBV6-1 and TRBJ1-2; D gene uncertain. The germline V gene has CDR1 MNHNS and CDR2 SASEGT. This CDR3 contains 13 residues. The CDR3 protein is CASSDETAEGYTF. The covered CDR3 bases are TGTGCCAGCAGTGATGAAACAGCGGAGGGC.

This clone was seen many times. The read is 3 residues too short to cover the CDR3 end, so that end is filled in from the germline J gene. This chain connects TRBV5-1 to TRBJ2-1, with 7 nucleotides matching TRBD1. V shed 3 bases, J shed 2 bases, and the junction held 5 bases outside the gene matches. Germline V gene data show CDR1 as SGHRS and CDR2 as YFSETQ. This CDR3 spans 15 amino acids. The CDR3 DNA, read in part, is TGCGCCAGCAGCTCTACAGGGGTTACCTACAATGAG. Amino acids: CASSSTGVTYNE. The entire CDR3 reads CASSSTGVTYNEQFF.

Many counts were recorded for this clone. The read gets to within 3 residues of the CDR3 end, and the germline J gene fills in the rest. The chain recombines TRBV30 with TRBJ2-3; D gene ambiguous. The CDR3 spans 12 residues. CDR1 GTSNPN and CDR2 SVGIG come from the germline V gene (reference sequence). The germline V and J ends were trimmed by 2 bases and 1 base, with 4 bases remaining between them. Here the CDR3 reads CAWSRGTDTQYF. The DNA read from the CDR3 is TGTGCCTGGAGTAGGGGCACAGATACG.

The table lists this clone with many counts. The read terminates 3 residues ahead of where the CDR3 ends, so the germline J gene completes it. This chain links TRBV7-6 with TRBJ1-1; possible D gene TRBD1, 6 bases. The germline V gene encodes CDR1 SGHVS and CDR2 FNYEAQ. Trimming took 6 bases from V and 1 from J, leaving 12 bases between them. The CDR3 runs 14 residues. The CDR3 here is CASRIGGENTEAFF. The sequenced part of the CDR3 DNA is TGTGCCAGCAGGATAGGGGGAGAGAACACTGAA.

In this sample, this clone turned up a few times. Read data end 3 residues before the CDR3 end; the end is taken from the germline J gene. This chain uses TRBV25-1 with TRBJ2-2; no firm D call. This CDR3 is built from 12 residues. V lost 8 bases and J lost 6, with 10 bases in between. Germline CDR1 reads MGHDK; CDR2 reads SYGVNS. Partial CDR3 DNA: TGTGCCAGCGAACGTGCGCCCGGGGAG. It yields the protein CASERAPGE. The entire CDR3 reads CASERAPGELFF.

This clone was detected ten times or more. The DNA ends 3 residues before the CDR3 does, and the rest of the CDR3 is filled in from the germline J gene. The rearrangement uses TRBV30 and TRBJ2-2; D remains ambiguous. V was shortened by 4 bases and J by 5 bases, with 11 bases between the two germline ends. Germline V gene lookup returns CDR1 GTSNPN and CDR2 SVGIG (reference sequence). CDR3 size: 13 residues. The CDR3 sequence: CAWKRSGTGELFF. The sequenced CDR3 bases are TGTGCCTGGAAGAGGTCGGGTACCGGGGAG.

Ten or more counts support this clone. The CDR3 extends 3 residues past the end of the read, so its final part is completed from the germline J gene. This chain links TRBV19 with TRBJ1-1, with D perhaps TRBD1 (5 bases). Germline V lookup: CDR1 LNHDA, CDR2 SQIVND (reference sequence). V was clipped by 7 bases and J by 0 bases, with 15 bases between them. This CDR3 contains 15 residues. CDR3 in amino acids: CASTTGINLNTEAFF. Incomplete CDR3 DNA: TGTGCCAGTACCACAGGAATTAATCTGAACACTGAA.

This clone was counted ten times or more. The read finishes 3 residues shy of the CDR3 end, and the germline J gene is used to complete it. The rearrangement joins TRBV27 to TRBJ1-6; D might be TRBD1 (6 bases). CDR3 length equals 17 residues. Between the trimmed V and J ends, which lost 7 bases and 8 bases, there was a span of 24 bases. The germline CDR1 and CDR2 sequences are MNHEY and SMNVEV (reference sequence). The sequenced CDR3 bases are TGTGCCAGCACTGGCCTTAGGGTTGGGGGCGTTGATTCACCC. This translates into CASTGLRVGGVDSP. The complete CDR3 protein is CASTGLRVGGVDSPLHF.

This clone appeared many times. Read data end 3 residues before the CDR3 end; the end is taken from the germline J gene. The gene calls are TRBV27 and TRBJ2-5; 12 bases line up with TRBD2. V trimming: 0 bases; J trimming: 4 bases; junction bases outside the gene matches: 0. The germline V gene has CDR1 MNHEY and CDR2 SMNVEV (reference sequence). The CDR3 runs 15 residues. The sequenced part of the CDR3 DNA is TGTGCCAGCAGTTTATCGACTAGCGGGAGAGAGACC. Its translation: CASSLSTSGRET. In full, the CDR3 is CASSLSTSGRETQYF.

To note about this clone: Read sequence stops 3 residues before the CDR3 end, and the germline J gene provides the missing end. V is TRBV11-1 and J is TRBJ2-7; a possible D gene is TRBD2 (5 bases). The CDR3 contains 13 residues. Between the trimmed V and J ends, which lost 4 bases and 6 bases, there was a span of 13 bases. Germline V gene sequence: CDR1 SGHAT, CDR2 FQDESV (reference sequence). The CDR3 sequence is CASSYLGSGEQYF. CDR3 DNA (partial): TGTGCCAGCAGCTATTTAGGGAGCGGCGAG.

With regard to this clone: The read comes to an end 3 residues before the CDR3 does, leaving the germline J gene to fill in the end. The V call is TRBV6-9, the J call TRBJ1-1, with TRBD1 matching 8 bases. V lost 6 bases, J lost 5 bases, and 11 bases stayed unmatched. The CDR3 spans 15 residues. Germline V gene lookup returns CDR1 MNHGY and CDR2 SVAAGI. CDR3 sequence: CASSFLDRGGTEAFF. The part of the CDR3 DNA that was read is TGTGCCAGCAGCTTCCTAGACAGGGGTGGTACTGAA.

The sample holds many counts of this clone. The DNA read from the CDR3 is TGTGCCAGCAGTGAGGATGGGGGGACCGGGGAG. Translating it yields CASSEDGGTGE. The CDR3 as a whole reads CASSEDGGTGELFF. The V and J genes are TRBV6-4 and TRBJ2-2; weak D call: TRBD2 (6 bases). The read falls 3 residues short of the CDR3 end, and the missing part is taken from the germline J gene. The germline CDR1 and CDR2 sequences are MRHNA and SNTAGT. There are 14 residues in the CDR3. V gave up 3 bases and J gave up 5 bases, with 10 bases separating them.

This clone occurred many times. The read halts 3 residues ahead of the CDR3 end, with the missing end drawn from the germline J gene. The rearrangement joins TRBV20-1 to TRBJ2-5; tentatively, D is TRBD2 (5 bases). CDR3 size: 11 residues. Trimming took off 6 bases at V and 3 bases at J, with 8 bases between the two ends. The germline gives CDR1 DFQATT, CDR2 SNEGSKA (reference sequence). The CDR3 here is CSASGEETQYF. The sequenced part of the CDR3 DNA is TGCAGTGCCAGCGGCGAAGAGACC.

In the case of this clone: With the read ending 3 residues before the CDR3 end, the germline J gene is used to fill in that end. The V and J genes are TRBV6-4 and TRBJ2-1; TRBD2 aligns across 9 bases. Germline CDR1 and CDR2: MRHNA and SNTAGT. The trim removed 6 bases at V and 6 bases at J, leaving 12 bases unmatched. The CDR3 loop spans 16 amino acids. CDR3 protein: CASSPENSGGPNEQFF. The CDR3 DNA, read in part, is TGTGCCAGCAGCCCGGAGAATAGCGGGGGCCCCAATGAG.

This clone showed up many times. The DNA ends 3 residues before the CDR3 does, and the rest of the CDR3 is filled in from the germline J gene. This rearrangement joins TRBV7-2 to TRBJ2-5, with TRBD2 identical over 8 bases. Germline assignment: CDR1 SGHTA and CDR2 FQGNSA. The V segment lost 3 bases and the J segment 4 bases; nucleotides outside the gene matches: 7. The CDR3 contains 15 residues. The CDR3 sequence: CASSLPRGLGETQYF. The covered CDR3 bases are TGTGCCAGCAGCTTGCCCCGGGGACTAGGAGAGACC.

This clone was counted at least ten times. The CDR3 end lies 3 residues beyond the end of the read and is filled in from the germline J gene. V usage is TRBV30 and J usage is TRBJ1-5; D call uncertain. Germline lookup yields CDR1 GTSNPN and CDR2 SVGIG (reference sequence). V was trimmed by 2 bases and J by 0 bases, leaving 11 bases between them. This CDR3 is 15 amino acids long. CDR3 residues: CAWSNDHSSNQPQHF. Incomplete CDR3 DNA: TGTGCCTGGAGTAATGACCACAGTAGCAATCAGCCC.

This clone was recorded many times. The CDR3 end is not reached by the read, which stops 3 residues before it; the germline J gene fills it in. The chain is built from TRBV6-1 and TRBJ1-2, with 8 bases fitting TRBD1. Trimming at V came to 1 base and at J to 5 bases, leaving 6 bases not matched to a gene. Germline CDR1 and CDR2: MNHNS and SASEGT. This CDR3 spans 15 amino acids. The covered CDR3 bases are TGTGCCAGCAGTGAAGGACAGGGGTCTTCGTATGGC. It is translated as CASSEGQGSSYG. The full-length CDR3 reads as CASSEGQGSSYGYTF.

This clone showed up many times. The read stops 3 residues short of the end of the CDR3; the missing end is completed from the germline J gene. The chain recombines TRBV12-5 with TRBJ2-2; D possibly corresponds to TRBD1 (6 bases). V was trimmed by 5 bases and J by 5 bases, leaving 12 bases between them. This CDR3 spans 14 amino acids. In germline, CDR1 is LGHNT, CDR2 FRNRAP. Here the CDR3 reads CASGLAGVTGELFF. The CDR3 DNA, read in part, is TGTGCTAGTGGTCTCGCAGGGGTGACCGGGGAG.

This clone was recorded many times. Coverage ceases 3 residues before the CDR3 finishes, and the germline J gene fills in the end. The rearrangement joins TRBV29-1 to TRBJ2-2, with TRBD1 matching over 9 bases. The trim removed 1 base at V and 2 bases at J, leaving 2 bases unmatched. Germline V gives CDR1 SQVTM, CDR2 ANQGSEA. This CDR3 is built from 15 residues. Here the CDR3 reads CSVEAGQGNTGELFF. The part of the CDR3 DNA that was read is TGCAGCGTTGAAGCGGGACAGGGAAACACCGGGGAG.

This clone was counted many times. The CDR3 extends 3 residues past the end of the read, so its final part is completed from the germline J gene. The genes are TRBV5-1 and TRBJ2-2, with 7 nucleotides matching TRBD2. V trimming: 5 bases; J trimming: 1 base; junction bases outside the gene matches: 20. Germline CDR1 is SGHRS and CDR2 is YFSETQ. The CDR3 contains 20 residues. The CDR3 loop is CASSVEVRLARVRNTGELFF. The CDR3 bases that were read are TGCGCCAGCAGTGTAGAGGTCAGACTAGCCCGAGTTAGGAACACCGGGGAG. Combining the CDR3 with reference TRBV5-1 and TRBJ2-2 gives the whole variable domain KAGVTQTPRYLIKTRGQQVTLSCSPISGHRSVSWYQQTPGQGLQFLFEYFSETQRNKGNFPGRFSGRQFSNSRSEMNVSTLELGDSALYLCASSVEVRLARVRNTGELFFGEGSRLTVL.

This clone was recorded many times. The sequenced fragment ends 3 residues before the CDR3 boundary, so the rest is inferred from the germline J gene. The chain joins TRBV11-3 to TRBJ1-1; D gene uncertain. CDR1 and CDR2 (germline): SGHNT, YENEEA. The CDR3 is made up of 12 amino acids. This CDR3 reads CASSPRRGEAFF. The part of the CDR3 DNA that was read is TGTGCCAGCAGCCCGAGACGGGGAGAA.

Many counts were recorded for this clone. The observed sequence ends 3 residues before the CDR3 terminus, with the missing tail filled in from the germline J gene. The V gene is TRBV29-1, the J gene TRBJ1-2; D possibly corresponds to TRBD1 (6 bases). Trimming stripped 5 bases from V and 5 bases from J, with 15 bases between. The V gene's germline CDR1 is SQVTM and CDR2 ANQGSEA. CDR3 length: 13 amino acids. Incomplete CDR3 DNA: TGCAGCGTTCTCGGAGGGGGGGCTTATGGC. Encoded protein: CSVLGGGAYG. The CDR3 in full is CSVLGGGAYGYTF.

This clone was counted many times. The read falls 3 residues short of the CDR3 end, and the missing part is taken from the germline J gene. The chain combines TRBV28 with TRBJ1-1; D uncertain. The CDR3 runs 13 residues. The ends were cut back, 3 bases at V and 2 bases at J, with 7 bases in the middle. From germline, CDR1 is MDHEN and CDR2 SYDVKM. The CDR3 loop is CASSFPVNTEAFF. Incomplete CDR3 DNA: TGTGCCAGCAGTTTCCCGGTAAACACTGAA.

This clone was seen at least ten times. The read is 3 residues too short to cover the CDR3 end, so that end is filled in from the germline J gene. The rearrangement joins TRBV5-6 to TRBJ2-7; no clear D. The length of the CDR3 is 12 residues. Germline loops: CDR1 SGHDT, CDR2 YYEEEE. The ends were cut back, 1 base at V and 6 bases at J, with 8 bases in the middle. CDR3 bases read: TGTGCCAGCAGCTTGAGAGGTGCCGAG. Residues: CASSLRGAE. The whole CDR3 sequence reads CASSLRGAEQYF.

This clone was recorded many times. The read gets to within 3 residues of the CDR3 end, and the germline J gene fills in the rest. The chain couples TRBV5-6 to TRBJ2-5, with TRBD1 identical over 7 bases. Germline V CDR1 and CDR2: SGHDT, YYEEEE. With V trimmed by 0 bases and J by 1 base, 3 bases remained unmatched. The CDR3 extends over 15 amino acids. The chain's CDR3 is CASSLGQGVQETQYF. CDR3 bases read: TGTGCCAGCAGCTTGGGACAGGGTGTCCAAGAGACC.